The T cell receptor (beta chain) under discussion was sequenced for a study of blood T cell repertoires in COVID-19. Study-level information: Sources were T cells, B-cell-depleted T cells, or PBMCs; the material itself was cDNA or gDNA.

The method was immunoSEQ multiplex PCR; TCRdb's version includes in-frame clones alone and lacks a portion of them. This table has about 390,000 clones, 85% to 90% appearing once. Two negative PCRs, clearance, or symptom resolution were required of recovered Cohort 3 donors. This CDR3 is built from 13 residues. V was pared by 2 bases and J by 4 bases, with 7 bases between. The germline V gene has CDR1 KGHSH and CDR2 LQKENI. This TCR came from a woman in her forties or fifties who had recovered from COVID-19. The V gene is TRBV18, the J gene TRBJ2-3; D not resolved. Sequencing was carried out using PBMCs or T cells enriched from blood (not recorded which). CDR3 loop: CASSPTRSDTQYF. CDR3 DNA sequence: TGTGCCAGCTCACCAACGAGATCAGATACGCAGTATTTT.